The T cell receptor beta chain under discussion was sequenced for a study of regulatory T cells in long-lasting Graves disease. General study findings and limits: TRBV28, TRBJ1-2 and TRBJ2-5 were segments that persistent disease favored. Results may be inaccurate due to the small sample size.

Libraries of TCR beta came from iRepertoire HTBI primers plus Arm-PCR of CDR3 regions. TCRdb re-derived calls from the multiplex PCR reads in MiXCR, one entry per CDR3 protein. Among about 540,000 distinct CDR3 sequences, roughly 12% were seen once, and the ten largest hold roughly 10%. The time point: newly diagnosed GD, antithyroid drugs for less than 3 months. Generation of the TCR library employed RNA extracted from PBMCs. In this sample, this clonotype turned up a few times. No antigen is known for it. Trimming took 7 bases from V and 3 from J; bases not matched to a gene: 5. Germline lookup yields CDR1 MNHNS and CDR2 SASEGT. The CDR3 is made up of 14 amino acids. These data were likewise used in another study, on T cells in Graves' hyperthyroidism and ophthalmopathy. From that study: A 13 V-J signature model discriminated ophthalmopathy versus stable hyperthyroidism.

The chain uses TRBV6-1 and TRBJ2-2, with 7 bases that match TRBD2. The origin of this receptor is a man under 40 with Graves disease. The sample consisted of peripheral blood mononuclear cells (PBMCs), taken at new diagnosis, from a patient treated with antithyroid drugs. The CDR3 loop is CASKREGHTGELFF. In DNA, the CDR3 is TGTGCCAGCAAGAGGGAGGGCCACACCGGGGAGCTGTTTTTT.